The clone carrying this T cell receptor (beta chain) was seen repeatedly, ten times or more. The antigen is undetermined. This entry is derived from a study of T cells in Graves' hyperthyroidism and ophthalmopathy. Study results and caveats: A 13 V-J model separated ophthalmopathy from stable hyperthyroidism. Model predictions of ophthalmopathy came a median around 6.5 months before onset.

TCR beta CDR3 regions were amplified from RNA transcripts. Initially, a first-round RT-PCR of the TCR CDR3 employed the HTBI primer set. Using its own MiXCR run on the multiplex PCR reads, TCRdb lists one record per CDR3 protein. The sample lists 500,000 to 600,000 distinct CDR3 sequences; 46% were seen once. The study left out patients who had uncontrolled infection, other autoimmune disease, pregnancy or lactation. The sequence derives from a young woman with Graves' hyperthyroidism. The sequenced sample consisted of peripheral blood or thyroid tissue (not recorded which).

CDR3 residues: CSASLAGGGELFF. As DNA, the CDR3 is TGCAGCGCCTCACTAGCGGGAGGCGGGGAGCTGTTTTTT. This sequence joins TRBV29-1 and TRBJ2-2, with 12 bases that match TRBD2. From germline, CDR1 is SQVTM and CDR2 ANQGSEA. The V and J ends lost 7 bases and 7 bases, in that order; junction bases with no gene match: 4. This CDR3 comprises 13 residues.